These 2 T cell receptor beta chains share one sample of origin, sequenced in a study of T-cell memory formation after mild COVID-19. MiXCR, run by TCRdb on the 5' RACE reads, gives a single entry per CDR3 protein. The profile covers fewer than 400,000 distinct CDR3 sequences, with 10% to 15% appearing a single time and 20% to 25% taken by the ten largest. Sequenced sample: PBMCs or a T cell subset sorted from them (not recorded which). All receptors come from a man between 18 and 29 years old who had mild COVID-19 (a few samples of this study predate the infection). Cell type and time point are not known.

A few counts support this clonotype. This chain connects TRBV7-3 to TRBJ2-1; 8 bases map to TRBD2. Germline CDR1 is SGHTA and CDR2 is FQGTGA. V lost 5 bases to trimming and J lost 12 bases; unmatched junction nucleotides: 15. The CDR3 runs 15 residues. Here the CDR3 DNA reads TGTGCCAGCAGCCCCCTGGCGGGGGGCGCATTTGGGCAGTTCTTC. Translated, it gives CASSPLAGGAFGQFF.

This clonotype showed up many times. This chain uses TRBV11-2 with TRBJ2-3, with D possibly TRBD2 on 7 matching bases. In germline, CDR1 is SGHAT, CDR2 FQNNGV. The CDR3 extends over 15 amino acids. V gave up 1 base and J gave up 4 bases, with 12 bases separating them. In nucleotides, the CDR3 is TGTGCCAGCAGCTTAGTCCGGGGGGCGTCAGATACGCAGTATTTT. Encoded protein: CASSLVRGASDTQYF.